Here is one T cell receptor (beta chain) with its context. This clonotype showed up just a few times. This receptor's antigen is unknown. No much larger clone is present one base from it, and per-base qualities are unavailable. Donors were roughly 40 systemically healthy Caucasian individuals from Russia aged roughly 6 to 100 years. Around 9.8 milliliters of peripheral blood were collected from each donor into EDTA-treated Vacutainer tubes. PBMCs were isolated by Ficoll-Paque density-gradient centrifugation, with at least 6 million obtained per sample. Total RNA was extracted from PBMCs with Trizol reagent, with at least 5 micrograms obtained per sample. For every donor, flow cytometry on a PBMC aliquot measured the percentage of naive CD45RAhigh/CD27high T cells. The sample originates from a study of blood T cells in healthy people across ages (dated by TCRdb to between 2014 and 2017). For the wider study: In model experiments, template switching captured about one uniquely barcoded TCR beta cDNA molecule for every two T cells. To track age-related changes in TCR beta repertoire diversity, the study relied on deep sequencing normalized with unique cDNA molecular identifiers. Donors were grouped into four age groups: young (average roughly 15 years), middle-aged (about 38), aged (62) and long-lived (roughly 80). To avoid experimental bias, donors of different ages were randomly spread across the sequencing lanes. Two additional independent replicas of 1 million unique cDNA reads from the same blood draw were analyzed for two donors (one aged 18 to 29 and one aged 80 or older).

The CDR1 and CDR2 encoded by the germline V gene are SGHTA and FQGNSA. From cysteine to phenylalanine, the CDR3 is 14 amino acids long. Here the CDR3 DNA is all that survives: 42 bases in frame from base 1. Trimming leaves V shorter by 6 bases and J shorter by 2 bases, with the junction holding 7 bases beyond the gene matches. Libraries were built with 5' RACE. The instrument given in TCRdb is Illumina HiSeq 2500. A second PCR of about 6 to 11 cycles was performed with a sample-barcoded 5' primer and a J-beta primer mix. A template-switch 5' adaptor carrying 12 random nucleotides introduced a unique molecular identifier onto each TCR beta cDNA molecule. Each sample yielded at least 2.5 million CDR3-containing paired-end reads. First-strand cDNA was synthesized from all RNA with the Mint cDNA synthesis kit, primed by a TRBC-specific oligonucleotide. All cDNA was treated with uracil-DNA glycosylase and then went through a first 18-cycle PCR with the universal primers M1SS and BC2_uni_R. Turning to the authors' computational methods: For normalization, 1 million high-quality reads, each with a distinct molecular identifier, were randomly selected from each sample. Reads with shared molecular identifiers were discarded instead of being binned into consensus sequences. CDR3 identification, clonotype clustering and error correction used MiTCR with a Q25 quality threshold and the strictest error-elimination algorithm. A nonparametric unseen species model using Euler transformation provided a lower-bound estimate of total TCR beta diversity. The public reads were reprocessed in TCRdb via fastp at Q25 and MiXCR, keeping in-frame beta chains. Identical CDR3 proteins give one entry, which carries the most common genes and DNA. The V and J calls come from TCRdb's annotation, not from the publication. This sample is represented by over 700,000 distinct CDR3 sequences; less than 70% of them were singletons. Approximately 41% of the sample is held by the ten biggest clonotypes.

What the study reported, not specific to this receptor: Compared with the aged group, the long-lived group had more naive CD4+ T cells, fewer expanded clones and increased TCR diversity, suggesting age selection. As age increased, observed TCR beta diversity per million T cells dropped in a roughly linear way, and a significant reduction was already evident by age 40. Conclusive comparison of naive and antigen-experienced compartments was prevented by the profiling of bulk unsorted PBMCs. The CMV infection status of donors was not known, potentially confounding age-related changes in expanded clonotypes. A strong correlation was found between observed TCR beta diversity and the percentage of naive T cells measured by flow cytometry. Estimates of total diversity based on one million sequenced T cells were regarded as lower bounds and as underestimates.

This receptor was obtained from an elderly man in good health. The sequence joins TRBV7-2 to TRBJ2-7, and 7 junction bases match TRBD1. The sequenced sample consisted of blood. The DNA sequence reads TGTGCCAGCAGGGGGTCGACAGGGCCCTACGAGCAGTACTTC. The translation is CASRGSTGPYEQYF.